This T cell receptor (beta chain) comes out of a study of blood T cell repertoires in COVID-19. About the research overall: Samples of COVID-19 (acute and convalescent) were obtained from the United States, Italy and Spain.

Some clones are missing from TCRdb's copy, which holds only in-frame ones; the method was immunoSEQ multiplex PCR. Of hundreds of thousands of clones in the sample, about 85% were seen once. The trim removed 5 bases at V and 3 bases at J, leaving 1 base unmatched. Germline CDR1 SGHAT, CDR2 FQNNGV. The CDR3 is 13 residues long. The origin of this receptor is a man between 18 and 35 years old with active or convalescent COVID-19. This chain connects TRBV11-2 to TRBJ2-1; 7 nucleotides match TRBD1. Sequencing was carried out using peripheral blood. The chain's CDR3 is CASSRDSYNEQFF. CDR3 coding DNA: TGTGCCAGCAGCCGGGACAGCTACAATGAGCAGTTCTTC.